This is a list of T cell receptor beta chains from one sample in a study of blood T cell repertoires in COVID-19. Using immunoSEQ multiplex PCR, the repertoire was profiled, and TCRdb retains in-frame clones only, with some absent. The top ten hold more than 6% of the sample, which has tens of thousands of clones, roughly 87% seen once. Material for sequencing was peripheral blood. These receptors were collected from a man younger than 35 with COVID-19, enrolled during active disease. CDR3s include the opening cysteine and the closing phenylalanine or tryptophan. The D gene is left open where the match is weak. Size tells how often a clone was seen (once, few, many) or the class of an expanded clone, and some rows leave it out.

J	D	size	V	CDR3	DNA
TRBJ2-7	TRBD1	once	TRBV7-9	CASTGQDEQYF	TGTGCCAGCACGGGACAGGACGAGCAGTACTTC
TRBJ2-1	TRBD1	.	TRBV27	CASTLTGGPYNEQFF	TGTGCCAGCACTTTGACAGGGGGGCCCTACAATGAGCAGTTCTTC
TRBJ2-1	.	.	TRBV7-9	CASSFHPVEQFF	TGTGCCAGCAGCTTCCACCCGGTTGAGCAGTTCTTC
TRBJ2-5	.	.	TRBV27	CASRMRVKETQYF	TGTGCCAGCAGGATGAGAGTAAAAGAGACCCAGTACTTC
TRBJ2-7	.	once	TRBV27	CASSTRRSYEQYF	TGTGCCAGCAGTACGAGAAGGAGCTACGAGCAGTACTTC
TRBJ1-1	TRBD1	.	TRBV15	CATNLFSGGDAFF	TGTGCCACAAATTTATTCTCAGGGGGCGACGCTTTCTTT
TRBJ2-4	TRBD2	.	TRBV19	CASGSGLAGNIQYF	TGTGCCAGTGGCTCGGGACTAGCAGGGAACATTCAGTACTTC
TRBJ2-3	TRBD2	.	TRBV30	CAWSSGSTDTQYF	TGTGCCTGGTCTAGCGGGAGCACAGATACGCAGTATTTT
TRBJ1-1	.	.	TRBV7-8	CASSLGQSTEAFF	TGTGCCAGCAGCTTAGGGCAATCCACTGAAGCTTTCTTT
TRBJ2-2	TRBD2	once	TRBV2	CASILAGRGGELFF	TGTGCCAGCATACTAGCGGGAAGGGGCGGGGAGCTGTTTTTT
TRBJ2-7	TRBD1	few	TRBV29-1	CSVVGATGGMNEQYF	TGCAGCGTTGTCGGCGCGACAGGGGGCATGAACGAGCAGTACTTC
TRBJ2-7	.	.	TRBV12-3/TRBV12-4	CASSSFYEQYF	TGTGCCAGCAGCTCCTTCTACGAGCAGTACTTC
TRBJ2-7	TRBD2	once	TRBV28	CASTLSSGASYEQYF	TGTGCCAGCACCTTGTCTAGCGGGGCCTCCTACGAGCAGTACTTC
TRBJ1-2	.	few	TRBV6-2/TRBV6-3	CASSYSWGDGYTF	TGTGCCAGCAGTTACTCGTGGGGGGACGGCTACACCTTC
TRBJ2-3	TRBD1	.	TRBV6-1	CASSEGQESDTQYF	TGTGCCAGCAGTGAGGGACAGGAGTCAGATACGCAGTATTTT
TRBJ2-7	TRBD2	.	TRBV6-6	CASSYRWTSGTYEQYF	TGTGCCAGCAGTTACCGATGGACTAGCGGTACCTACGAGCAGTACTTC
TRBJ2-7	.	once	TRBV3-1/TRBV3-2	CASSQVQGSPYEQYF	TGTGCCAGCAGCCAAGTCCAGGGCAGTCCATACGAGCAGTACTTC
TRBJ2-2	TRBD1	.	TRBV28	CASSKSDRGETGELFF	TGTGCCAGCAGTAAGTCGGACAGGGGAGAGACCGGGGAGCTGTTTTTT
TRBJ1-1	.	.	TRBV7-2	CASSLEAGIYTEAFF	TGTGCCAGCAGCTTAGAGGCAGGGATTTACACTGAAGCTTTCTTT
TRBJ2-3	TRBD1	.	TRBV9	CASSTQDRGGGDTQYF	TGTGCCAGCAGCACCCAGGACAGGGGAGGAGGAGATACGCAGTATTTT
TRBJ2-5	TRBD1	.	TRBV28	CASSPQTGGLQETQYF	TGTGCCAGCAGTCCTCAGACAGGGGGCCTCCAAGAGACCCAGTACTTC
TRBJ1-3	.	.	TRBV28	CASSSPAGGPGNTIYF	TGTGCCAGCAGTTCCCCTGCGGGGGGCCCTGGAAACACCATATATTTT
TRBJ2-7	.	.	TRBV15	CATSRDDLGEARSYEQYF	TGTGCCACCAGCAGAGATGATTTGGGTGAAGCGAGGTCCTACGAGCAGTACTTC
TRBJ1-2	TRBD1	.	TRBV5-5	CASSSTGASDGYTF	TGTGCCAGCAGCAGTACAGGGGCCTCAGACGGCTACACCTTC
TRBJ2-2	TRBD2	.	TRBV5-1	CASSLAGGSGELFF	TGCGCCAGCAGCTTAGCGGGAGGGTCCGGGGAGCTGTTTTTT
TRBJ1-3	TRBD1	.	TRBV10-3	CAITRTGSSGNTIYF	TGTGCCATCACCCGGACAGGGAGCTCTGGAAACACCATATATTTT
TRBJ1-5	.	.	TRBV4-3	CASSQLKGQPQHF	TGCGCCAGCAGCCAGCTTAAGGGGCAGCCCCAGCATTTT
TRBJ1-1	.	.	TRBV10-3	CAVTGKAEAFF	TGTGCCGTAACGGGGAAGGCTGAAGCTTTCTTT
TRBJ2-7	.	.	TRBV11-2	CASGPLTGLRQKQYF	TGTGCCAGCGGCCCCCTCACCGGACTACGTCAGAAGCAGTACTTC
TRBJ2-3	TRBD2	once	TRBV6-4	CASSPTSGSTDTQYF	TGTGCCAGCAGTCCGACTAGCGGGAGCACAGATACGCAGTATTTT
TRBJ2-1	.	.	TRBV27	CASSGGFALEQFF	TGTGCCAGCAGTGGGGGCTTCGCACTTGAGCAGTTCTTC
TRBJ2-7	TRBD2	.	TRBV28	CASSPRLAGSYEQYF	TGTGCCAGCAGTCCAAGACTAGCGGGATCGTACGAGCAGTACTTC
TRBJ2-7	.	once	TRBV28	CASSFSGVSYEQYF	TGTGCCAGCAGTTTTTCCGGGGTCTCCTACGAGCAGTACTTC
TRBJ1-1	TRBD1	.	TRBV5-4	CASSLDRFTEAFF	TGTGCCAGCAGCCTGGACAGGTTCACTGAAGCTTTCTTT
TRBJ2-2	TRBD1	.	TRBV4-3	CASSLGQGSTGELFF	TGCGCCAGCAGCCTAGGACAGGGGAGCACCGGGGAGCTGTTTTTT
TRBJ1-5	TRBD1	.	TRBV7-2	CASSLLFGTGSNQPQHF	TGTGCCAGCAGCTTATTGTTCGGGACAGGGAGCAATCAGCCCCAGCATTTT
TRBJ2-1	TRBD1	.	TRBV5-4	CASSSGQGLTYNEQFF	TGTGCCAGCAGCTCCGGACAGGGGTTGACCTACAATGAGCAGTTCTTC
TRBJ1-2	TRBD1	.	TRBV14	CASSPLDGQGIAGYTF	TGTGCCAGCAGCCCTCTAGATGGACAGGGTATCGCTGGCTACACCTTC
TRBJ2-1	.	.	TRBV11-2	CASSPGRPSLYNEQFF	TGTGCCAGCAGCCCCGGAAGGCCTAGTCTATACAATGAGCAGTTCTTC
TRBJ1-6	.	.	TRBV27	CASRTRKSSYNSPLHF	TGTGCCAGCAGAACCCGAAAGAGCTCCTATAATTCACCCCTCCACTTT
TRBJ2-7	TRBD2	.	TRBV27	CASSSLTSGSYEQYF	TGTGCCAGCAGTTCATTGACTAGCGGGAGCTACGAGCAGTACTTC
TRBJ2-3	TRBD2	.	TRBV7-3	CASSLLGTSGNTQYF	TGTGCCAGCAGCCTACTTGGGACTAGCGGGAATACGCAGTATTTT
TRBJ1-5	.	.	TRBV15	CATSRDRGKQPQHF	TGTGCCACCAGCAGAGATCGGGGAAAACAGCCCCAGCATTTT
TRBJ2-1	TRBD2	once	TRBV19	CASSGTSGTRNNEQFF	TGTGCCAGTAGTGGTACTAGCGGGACCCGCAACAATGAGCAGTTCTTC
TRBJ1-4	TRBD1	.	TRBV6-6	CASTGTGDEKLLF	TGTGCCAGCACAGGGACAGGGGACGAAAAACTGCTTTTT
TRBJ1-5	.	few	TRBV9	CASSAAEGVGPQHF	TGTGCCAGCAGCGCCGCAGAGGGCGTCGGGCCCCAGCATTTT
TRBJ2-5	.	.	TRBV3-1/TRBV3-2	CASSQDPREETQYF	TGTGCCAGCAGCCAAGATCCAAGAGAAGAGACCCAGTACTTC
TRBJ2-1	.	.	TRBV2	CASTKDRNNEQFF	TGTGCCAGCACTAAGGACAGAAACAATGAGCAGTTCTTC
TRBJ2-3	.	.	TRBV7-9	CASSLEASGTDTQYF	TGTGCCAGCAGCTTAGAGGCTAGCGGCACAGATACGCAGTATTTT
TRBJ1-2	TRBD1	.	TRBV5-4	CASTLGGWAGYTF	TGTGCCAGCACCTTAGGGGGCTGGGCTGGCTACACCTTC
TRBJ1-3	.	.	TRBV7-2	CASSSDSRSGNTIYF	TGTGCCAGCAGTTCCGACAGCCGCTCTGGAAACACCATATATTTT
TRBJ1-5	.	.	TRBV24-1	CATSDRGNQPQHF	TGTGCCACCAGTGACAGGGGCAATCAGCCCCAGCATTTT
TRBJ1-5	.	.	TRBV7-8	CASSERGVGQPQHF	TGTGCCAGCAGCGAACGCGGGGTCGGGCAGCCCCAGCATTTT
TRBJ1-1	.	.	TRBV4-3	CASSPGGLNTEAFF	TGCGCCAGCAGCCCGGGAGGGTTGAACACTGAAGCTTTCTTT
TRBJ2-5	TRBD1	few	TRBV3-1/TRBV3-2	CASSPGQGALLLRQETQYF	TGTGCCAGCAGCCCCGGACAGGGGGCCTTACTACTTAGACAAGAGACCCAGTACTTC
TRBJ2-7	.	.	TRBV4-3	CASSQDPVSGEQYF	TGCGCCAGCAGCCAAGATCCGGTCTCAGGGGAGCAGTACTTC
TRBJ2-3	.	.	TRBV10-1	CASSESAGPPADTQYF	TGCGCCAGCAGTGAGTCCGCAGGGCCCCCTGCGGATACGCAGTATTTT
TRBJ2-1	TRBD2	.	TRBV24-1	CATSESGTRAGNEQFF	TGTGCCACCAGTGAATCCGGGACTAGGGCTGGAAATGAGCAGTTCTTC
TRBJ2-7	.	.	TRBV7-2	CASSLDSSYEQYF	TGTGCCAGCAGCCTGGACAGCTCCTACGAGCAGTACTTC
TRBJ2-7	TRBD1	once	TRBV11-2	CASSYGTGRYEQYF	TGTGCCAGCAGCTACGGGACAGGGAGGTACGAGCAGTACTTC